The entry below describes one T cell receptor (beta chain). Its antigen remains unidentified. TCRdb's table, derived via immunoSEQ multiplex PCR, lists solely in-frame clones and lacks some. The table shows 30,000 to 35,000 clones, with 55% to 80% occurring only once. This sample was taken from a study of STAT5B mutations in CD4+ large granular lymphocyte leukemia. Study-wide findings and caveats: Compared with healthy controls (2/35), patient top clones favored TRBV06 (8/27). Patient CD4-sorted repertoires looked more clonal than healthy CD4+ repertoires, even without putative leukemic clones.

CDR3 length equals 13 residues. V was trimmed by 4 bases and J by 14 bases, leaving 15 bases between them. Germline V gene lookup returns CDR1 SGHTA and CDR2 FQGNSA. V gene TRBV7-2 combines with J gene TRBJ1-6; D not resolved. The sequence derives from a human donor in good health. The source material was CD4+ T cells from blood buffy coats. The CDR3 DNA reads TGTGCCAGCAGCTACCATCAGGATCAGGCCCTCCACTTT. Protein sequence: CASSYHQDQALHF.